This record concerns one TCR beta chain sequence. Antigen unknown. CDR3 size: 14 residues. Trimming cost V 7 bases and J 4 bases, with 15 bases left between them. Germline CDR1 and CDR2: KGHDR and SFDVKD. This sample stems from a study of T cell responses to AZD1222 COVID-19 vaccine. General observations from the study: Vaccination with two AZD1222 doses was followed by a rise in Spike-specific TCR breadth and depth. The peak T cell response came first, and repertoires were sampled only after it.

The method was immunoSEQ multiplex PCR; TCRdb's version includes in-frame clones alone and lacks a portion of them. The table lists 95,000 to 150,000 clones, 85% to 90% of them singletons. The source of this sequence is an adult in good health. The sample was peripheral blood, taken on day 0 of AZD1222 vaccination. J is TRBJ1-1 and V is TRBV24-1; TRBD1 is a possible D gene (5 bases). The CDR3 is CATRQGEGSTEAFF. Written as DNA, the CDR3 is TGTGCCACCAGGCAAGGGGAGGGGAGCACTGAAGCTTTCTTT.